These 32 T cell receptor beta chains were all obtained from the same sample, sequenced in a study. Each CDR3 protein is one row after TCRdb ran MiXCR on the 5' RACE reads. The sample lists about 32,000 distinct CDR3 sequences, roughly a quarter occurring once. Sample: memory CD4+ T cells sorted from blood. The subset is: memory CD4+ T cells, CD4+CD45RO+CD25-. The receptors shown here come from a female donor with breast cancer.

The chain has TRBV5-1 and TRBJ2-4; 8 bases are a match to TRBD2. V was clipped by 3 bases and J by 6 bases; unmatched bases: 11. The CDR3 has 16 residues. Germline CDR1 reads SGHRS; CDR2 reads YFSETQ. CDR3 in amino acids: CASSYGRALVPNIQYF. CDR3 bases: TGCGCCAGCAGCTACGGGAGGGCCCTCGTCCCAAACATTCAGTACTTC.

There are a few counts of this clonotype. The chain has TRBV4-1 and TRBJ1-1, with TRBD1 matching 7 bases. CDR1 is MGHRA, CDR2 YSYEKL, per germline. This CDR3 comprises 13 residues. V shed 3 bases, J shed 7 bases, and the junction held 5 bases outside the gene matches. The CDR3 DNA follows: TGCGCCAGCAGCCACCAGGGACAGAATGAAGCTTTCTTT. Translated: CASSHQGQNEAFF.

This clonotype was seen ten or more times. The V call is TRBV4-3, the J call TRBJ2-1; 11 nucleotides match TRBD2. CDR3 length: 14 amino acids. The J segment lost 13 bases and the V segment lost 1 base, leaving 6 bases of the junction unmatched. Germline CDR1 reads LGHNA; CDR2 reads YSLEER. The CDR3 DNA reads TGCGCCAGCAGCCAAGGGATACTAGCGGGAGTCCAGTTCTTC. Translated: CASSQGILAGVQFF.

V gene TRBV4-1 combines with J gene TRBJ1-3; no definite D call. The CDR3 is 15 residues long. With 4 bases removed from V and 0 bases from J, the gap between germline ends came to 10 bases. Per germline, CDR1 MGHRA and CDR2 YSYEKL. CDR3 DNA sequence: TGCGCCAGCAGCCCTTCAATGCCCTCTGGAAACACCATATATTTT. This sequence encodes CASSPSMPSGNTIYF.

The rearrangement joins TRBV7-8 to TRBJ2-1; 8 positions agree with TRBD2. The V and J ends lost 2 bases and 2 bases, in that order; junction bases with no gene match: 2. The CDR3 has 15 residues. Germline values: CDR1 SGHVS, CDR2 FQNEAQ. The CDR3 DNA follows: TGTGCCAGCAGCTTATATAGCGGGACCTACAATGAGCAGTTCTTC. Translation: CASSLYSGTYNEQFF.

With respect to this clonotype: This could be a read error, since a much larger clone is one nucleotide away. V gene TRBV5-4 combines with J gene TRBJ1-2, with D possibly being TRBD1 (6 bases). CDR1 SGHNT and CDR2 YYREEE come from the germline V gene (reference sequence). The CDR3 runs to 15 residues. CDR3 protein: CVSIDQGIGRDGYTF. Written as DNA, the CDR3 is TGTGTCAGCATAGACCAGGGGATCGGAAGGGATGGCTACACCTTC.

In this sample, this clonotype turned up a few times. The CDR3 region is CASSQDRAGGLTDTQYF. For the CDR3, the DNA is TGCGCCAGCAGCCAAGATAGGGCAGGGGGCTTAACAGATACGCAGTATTTT. The chain is built from TRBV4-3 and TRBJ2-3; the match to TRBD1 covers 8 bases. Germline V gene data show CDR1 as LGHNA and CDR2 as YSLEER. The CDR3 spans 17 residues. The trim removed 0 bases at V and 3 bases at J, leaving 8 bases unmatched.

In nucleotides, the CDR3 is TGCAGTGCTGGACGCCGTCGAGAGACCCAGTACTTC. Protein product: CSAGRRRETQYF. This chain uses TRBV20-1 with TRBJ2-5, with D uncertain. The CDR3 loop spans 12 amino acids. Deletions cut 5 bases from V and 4 bases from J, with 11 bases between. Looked up from germline, CDR1 is DFQATT and CDR2 is SNEGSKA (reference sequence).

This clonotype was detected a few times. The chain employs TRBV20-1 and TRBJ2-7; tentative D call: TRBD1 (6 bases). CDR3 length equals 12 residues. Germline V CDR1 and CDR2: DFQATT, SNEGSKA (reference sequence). Trimming took 1 base from V and 6 from J, leaving 10 bases between them. The CDR3 sequence is CSARVGAAEQYF. The CDR3 DNA follows: TGCAGTGCTAGAGTGGGGGCCGCCGAGCAGTACTTC.

The chain has TRBV28 and TRBJ2-1, with 7 bases aligning to TRBD2. Trimming removed 11 bases from V and 3 bases from J; junction bases left unmatched: 7. Germline V gives CDR1 MDHEN, CDR2 SYDVKM. The CDR3 has 13 amino acids. The CDR3 region is CAWGGWVYNEQFF. The CDR3 bases are TGTGCCTGGGGGGGGTGGGTCTACAATGAGCAGTTCTTC.

The chain joins TRBV7-2 to TRBJ2-1; D gene unclear. Trimming cost V 1 base and J 7 bases, with 8 bases left between them. The CDR3 sequence is 13 residues long. CDR1 and CDR2 from the germline V gene are SGHTA and FQGNSA. The CDR3 DNA is TGTGCCAGCAGCTTAGGTTTATTTAATGAGCAGTTCTTC. Translated: CASSLGLFNEQFF.

This clonotype was detected ten times or more. The chain uses TRBV4-1 and TRBJ2-1; D may be TRBD2 (6 bases). The ends were cut back, 4 bases at V and 3 bases at J, with 10 bases in the middle. This CDR3 is 14 amino acids long. Germline V gives CDR1 MGHRA, CDR2 YSYEKL. The CDR3 DNA sequence: TGCGCCAGCAGCCCCGGGACTGGCTACAATGAGCAGTTCTTC. This gives the protein CASSPGTGYNEQFF.

This clonotype was counted at least ten times. V gene TRBV4-1 combines with J gene TRBJ2-7; TRBD2 is a possible D gene (5 bases). This CDR3 is 15 amino acids long. Trimming shortened V by 0 bases and J by 1 base, and 10 bases separated the two germline ends. CDR1 and CDR2 from the germline V gene are MGHRA and YSYEKL. The CDR3 DNA is TGCGCCAGCAGCCAAGATAAAAGCGGATCCTACGAGCAGTACTTC. Amino acid sequence: CASSQDKSGSYEQYF.

As to this clonotype: A read error is possible here, since a much larger clone lies one base away. The chain carries TRBV7-9 and TRBJ2-1, with D maybe TRBD1 (6 bases). Trimming left V 2 bases short and J 5 bases short, with 7 bases between. The germline V gene has CDR1 SEHNR and CDR2 FQNEAQ (reference sequence). The CDR3 is made up of 13 amino acids. The CDR3 coding sequence is TGTGCCAGCAGCTTACAGGGGAACAATGAGCAGTTCTTC. Translating gives CASSLQGNNEQFF.

This clonotype turned up a few times. The J gene is TRBJ2-2, the V gene TRBV27, with D possibly matching TRBD1 (5 bases). Germline V gene sequence: CDR1 MNHEY, CDR2 SMNVEV (reference sequence). The CDR3 spans 12 residues. Trimming cost V 3 bases and J 6 bases, with 5 bases left between them. CDR3 nucleotides: TGTGCCAGCAGTTTGGGGCCCGGGGAGCTGTTTTTT. Translating it yields CASSLGPGELFF.

With respect to this clonotype: Here the CDR3 omits its conserved ending phenylalanine or tryptophan, so a read error is the likely source. The J gene is TRBJ2-1, the V gene TRBV28, with TRBD2 identical over 7 bases. The CDR3 length is 12 residues. Germline V gene data show CDR1 as MDHEN and CDR2 as SYDVKM. J gave up 11 bases and V 1 base, and 2 bases lay outside the gene matches. This CDR3 reads CASSLLAGKQFL. The CDR3 DNA follows: TGTGCCAGCAGTTTATTAGCGGGCAAGCAGTTCCTC.

This chain uses TRBV28 with TRBJ2-2; the D call may be TRBD1 or TRBD2 (5 bases each). Between the trimmed V and J ends, which lost 6 bases and 1 base, there was a span of 9 bases. The germline V gene has CDR1 MDHEN and CDR2 SYDVKM. This CDR3 has 14 residues. Here the CDR3 reads CASRGVMNTGELFF. DNA of the CDR3: TGTGCCAGCAGGGGGGTAATGAACACCGGGGAGCTGTTTTTT.

V gene TRBV7-7 combines with J gene TRBJ2-3, with 13 bases aligning to TRBD2. CDR1 is SSHAT and CDR2 is FNYEAQ in the germline V gene (reference sequence). This CDR3 contains 16 residues. Trimming took 6 bases from V and 4 from J; bases not matched to a gene: 7. CDR3 bases: TGTGCCAGCAGACCACTAGCGGGAGGGCTGCCAGATACGCAGTATTTT. Protein sequence: CASRPLAGGLPDTQYF.

This clonotype was recorded once. J is TRBJ2-5 and V is TRBV27, with TRBD2 as a possible D gene (6 bases). Between the trimmed V and J ends, which lost 8 bases and 1 base, there was a span of 8 bases. The germline CDR1 and CDR2 sequences are MNHEY and SMNVEV (reference sequence). This CDR3 comprises 12 residues. The CDR3 reads CASGGIQETQYF. CDR3 bases: TGTGCCAGCGGAGGGATCCAAGAGACCCAGTACTTC.

This clonotype came up a few times. The CDR3 DNA follows: TGTGCCAGCAGCCAAACGTCCAATGAGCAGTTCTTC. It is translated as CASSQTSNEQFF. This sequence joins TRBV7-9 and TRBJ2-1, with D hard to call. The V gene lost 5 bases and the J gene lost 6 bases, with 8 bases spanning the gap. Germline V CDR1 and CDR2: SEHNR, FQNEAQ (reference sequence). The CDR3 covers 12 residues.

This clonotype was seen a handful of times. The rearrangement uses TRBV6-2 or TRBV6-3 and TRBJ2-5; no definite D call. This CDR3 is 11 amino acids long. From germline, CDR1 is MNHEY and CDR2 SVGEGT. Trimming removed 2 bases at V and 4 bases at J, with 2 bases between. CDR3 protein: CASSYRETQYF. The DNA for the CDR3 is TGTGCCAGCAGTTACCGAGAGACCCAGTACTTC.

The gene calls are TRBV6-5 and TRBJ2-7, with unresolved D. The CDR3 extends over 14 amino acids. The germline V and J ends were trimmed by 0 bases and 4 bases, with 10 bases remaining between them. Germline V lookup: CDR1 MNHEY, CDR2 SVGAGI. The CDR3 nucleotides read TGTGCCAGCAGTTACTCGAGGCCAGGTTACGAGCAGTACTTC. Translated, it gives CASSYSRPGYEQYF.

This clonotype has a handful of counts. The chain links TRBV3-1 to TRBJ1-1; perhaps TRBD1 as D (5 bases). The germline V gene encodes CDR1 LGHDT and CDR2 YNNKEL (reference sequence). The CDR3 extends over 14 amino acids. Trimming left V 0 bases short and J 6 bases short, with 11 bases between. The CDR3 loop is CASSQEGGWAEAFF. Here the CDR3 DNA reads TGTGCCAGCAGCCAAGAGGGGGGATGGGCTGAAGCTTTCTTT.

This clonotype showed up many times. The chain joins TRBV7-9 to TRBJ2-7; no clear D gene. This CDR3 contains 13 residues. Trimming removed 4 bases from V and 1 base from J, with 8 bases in between. Germline CDR1 reads SEHNR; CDR2 reads FQNEAQ (reference sequence). In nucleotides, the CDR3 is TGTGCCAGCAGCTGGGCATCATCCTACGAGCAGTACTTC. Residues: CASSWASSYEQYF.

This clonotype was detected a few times. The chain couples TRBV9 to TRBJ1-4; weak D call: TRBD1 (5 bases). Trimming stripped 3 bases from V and 2 bases from J, with 8 bases between. Germline V lookup: CDR1 SGDLS, CDR2 YYNGEE. The CDR3 loop spans 14 amino acids. The CDR3 region has the DNA TGTGCCAGCAGCGGGACACCTACTAATGAAAAACTGTTTTTT. Translation gives CASSGTPTNEKLFF.

The rearrangement joins TRBV27 to TRBJ2-2; 7 nucleotides align to TRBD2. V lost 5 bases and J lost 6; bases outside the gene matches: 3. CDR1 is MNHEY, CDR2 SMNVEV, per germline (reference sequence). This CDR3 is 13 amino acids long. The CDR3 DNA is TGTGCCAGCAGTCCCCGGGGGGCCGGGGAGCTGTTTTTT. This translates into CASSPRGAGELFF.

This sequence joins TRBV27 and TRBJ2-1; D possibly corresponds to TRBD2 (6 bases). CDR1 and CDR2 from the germline V gene are MNHEY and SMNVEV (reference sequence). This CDR3 is built from 13 residues. Trimming stripped 7 bases from V and 9 bases from J, with 16 bases between. CDR3 amino acids: CASNLLAGSEQFF. CDR3 bases: TGTGCCAGCAACTTACTGGCGGGGTCTGAGCAGTTCTTC.

The chain employs TRBV20-1 and TRBJ2-2, with TRBD2 matching over 13 bases. Trimming removed 1 base from V and 0 bases from J; junction bases left unmatched: 11. The CDR3 is made up of 20 amino acids. Germline CDR1 is DFQATT and CDR2 is SNEGSKA (reference sequence). The CDR3, as DNA: TGCAGTGCTAGAGCCCGCGGACTAGCGGGAGTAACGCCGAACACCGGGGAGCTGTTTTTT. Amino acids: CSARARGLAGVTPNTGELFF.

This chain joins TRBV12-3 or TRBV12-4 and TRBJ1-1; no clear D gene. V was clipped by 7 bases and J by 0 bases, with 9 bases between them. The CDR3 totals 13 residues. The CDR3 spells CASIQRLNTEAFF. CDR3 coding DNA: TGTGCCAGCATTCAAAGGCTGAACACTGAAGCTTTCTTT.

This clonotype was picked up a small number of times. V gene TRBV15 combines with J gene TRBJ2-6, with 7 nucleotides matching TRBD1. This CDR3 spans 18 amino acids. The trim removed 1 base at V and 0 bases at J, leaving 6 bases unmatched. Germline V gives CDR1 LNHNV, CDR2 YYDKDF (reference sequence). The CDR3 DNA is TGTGCCACCAGCAGAGTCGGGACAGTACTCTCTGGGGCCAACGTCCTGACTTTC. Residues: CATSRVGTVLSGANVLTF. Full variable domain (remainder filled in from reference TRBV15 and TRBJ2-6): DAMVIQNPRYQVTQFGKPVTLSCSQTLNHNVMYWYQQKSSQAPKLLFHYYDKDFNNEADTPDNFQSRRPNTSFCFLDIRSPGLGDTAMYLCATSRVGTVLSGANVLTFGAGSRLTVL.

This clonotype occurred many times. The rearrangement links TRBV12-3 or TRBV12-4 to TRBJ2-1; TRBD2 might be the D (5 bases). Trimming pared 6 bases from V and 12 bases from J, leaving 12 bases between. The CDR3 extends over 11 amino acids. CDR3 nucleotide sequence: TGTGCCAGCAGCTTTGAGGAGGCGCAGTTCTTC. It codes for CASSFEEAQFF.

This clonotype ranks as medium-sized. V and J are TRBV7-6 and TRBJ2-3; TRBD1 is a possible D gene (6 bases). CDR3 length equals 15 residues. V gave up 1 base and J gave up 2 bases, with 10 bases separating them. Germline values: CDR1 SGHVS, CDR2 FNYEAQ. The chain's CDR3 is CASSLGTESTDTQYF. As DNA, the CDR3 is TGTGCCAGCAGCTTAGGGACAGAATCCACAGATACGCAGTATTTT. The complete variable domain, with remaining parts taken from reference TRBV7-6 and TRBJ2-3, reads GAGVSQSPRYKVTKRGQDVALRCDPISGHVSLYWYRQALGQGPEFLTYFNYEAQQDKSGLPNDRFSAERPEGSISTLTIQRTEQRDSAMYRCASSLGTESTDTQYFGPGTRLTVL.